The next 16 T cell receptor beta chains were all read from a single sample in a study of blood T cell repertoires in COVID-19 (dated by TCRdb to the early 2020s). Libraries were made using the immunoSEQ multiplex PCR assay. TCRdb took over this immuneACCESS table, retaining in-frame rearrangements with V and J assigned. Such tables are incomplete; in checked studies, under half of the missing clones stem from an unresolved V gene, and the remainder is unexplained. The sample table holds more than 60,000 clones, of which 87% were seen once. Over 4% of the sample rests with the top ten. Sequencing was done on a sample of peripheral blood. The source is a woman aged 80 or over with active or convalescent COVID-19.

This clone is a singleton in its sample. In DNA form, the CDR3 reads TGTGCCAGCAGCCAAGGATGTGTGAAGGAAGGGGGATCCCAAATCACCTTAGCCAAAAACATTCAGTACTTC. Protein sequence: CASSQGCVKEGGSQITLAKNIQYF. V and J are TRBV3-1 (or the pseudogene TRBV3-2) and TRBJ2-4; tentatively, D is TRBD1 (6 bases). Trimming left V 1 base short and J 0 bases short, with 34 bases between. The germline V gene has CDR1 LGHDT and CDR2 YNNKEL (reference sequence). This CDR3 spans 24 amino acids.

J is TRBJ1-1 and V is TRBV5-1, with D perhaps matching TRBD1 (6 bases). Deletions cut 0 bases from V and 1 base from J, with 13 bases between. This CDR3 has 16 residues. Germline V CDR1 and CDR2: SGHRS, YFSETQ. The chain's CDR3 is CASSLVGGGRNTEAFF. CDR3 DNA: TGCGCCAGCAGCTTGGTGGGAGGGGGGAGGAACACTGAAGCTTTCTTT.

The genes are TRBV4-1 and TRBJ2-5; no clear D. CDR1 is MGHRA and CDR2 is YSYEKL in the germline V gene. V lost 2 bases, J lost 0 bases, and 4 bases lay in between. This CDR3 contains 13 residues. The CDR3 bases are TGCGCCAGCAGCCAACCGGACCAAGAGACCCAGTACTTC. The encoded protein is CASSQPDQETQYF.

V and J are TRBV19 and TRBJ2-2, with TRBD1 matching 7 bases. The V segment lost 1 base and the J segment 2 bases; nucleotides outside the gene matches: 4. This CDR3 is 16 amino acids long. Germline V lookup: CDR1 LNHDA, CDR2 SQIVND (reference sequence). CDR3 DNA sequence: TGTGCCAGTAGTATAGGAGGGGGCTCAAACACCGGGGAGCTGTTTTTT. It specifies CASSIGGGSNTGELFF.

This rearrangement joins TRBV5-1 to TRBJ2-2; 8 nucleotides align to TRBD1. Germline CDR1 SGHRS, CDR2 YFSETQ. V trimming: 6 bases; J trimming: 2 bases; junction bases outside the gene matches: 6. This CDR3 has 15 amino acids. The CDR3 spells CASNPTGVNTGELFF. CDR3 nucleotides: TGCGCCAGCAACCCGACAGGGGTTAACACCGGGGAGCTGTTTTTT.

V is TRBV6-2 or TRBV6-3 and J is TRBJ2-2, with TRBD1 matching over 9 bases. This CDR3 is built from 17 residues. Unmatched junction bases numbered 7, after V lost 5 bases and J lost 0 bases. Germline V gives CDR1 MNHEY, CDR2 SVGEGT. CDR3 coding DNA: TGTGCCAGCAGTAGACCACAGGGGGCTACGAACACCGGGGAGCTGTTTTTT. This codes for CASSRPQGATNTGELFF.

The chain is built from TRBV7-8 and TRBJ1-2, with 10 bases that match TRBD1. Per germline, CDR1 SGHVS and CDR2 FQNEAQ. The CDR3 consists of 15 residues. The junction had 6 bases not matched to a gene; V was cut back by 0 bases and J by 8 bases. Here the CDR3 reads CASSLAGTGALGYTF. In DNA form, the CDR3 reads TGTGCCAGCAGCTTAGCCGGGACAGGGGCTTTAGGCTACACCTTC.

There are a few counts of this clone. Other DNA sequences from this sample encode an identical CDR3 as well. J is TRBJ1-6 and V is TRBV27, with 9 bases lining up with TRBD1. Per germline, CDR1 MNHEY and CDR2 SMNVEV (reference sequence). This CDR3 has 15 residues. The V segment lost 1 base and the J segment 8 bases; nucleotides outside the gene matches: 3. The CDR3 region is CASSLYRGRDSPLHF. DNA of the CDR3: TGTGCCAGCAGTTTATACAGGGGGCGTGATTCACCCCTCCACTTT.

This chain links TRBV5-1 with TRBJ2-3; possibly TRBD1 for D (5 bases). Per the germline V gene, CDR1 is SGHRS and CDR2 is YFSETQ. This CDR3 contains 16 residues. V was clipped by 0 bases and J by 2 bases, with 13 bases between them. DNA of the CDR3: TGCGCCAGCAGCTTGGCCCAGGGCCCCGCCACAGATACGCAGTATTTT. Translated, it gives CASSLAQGPATDTQYF.

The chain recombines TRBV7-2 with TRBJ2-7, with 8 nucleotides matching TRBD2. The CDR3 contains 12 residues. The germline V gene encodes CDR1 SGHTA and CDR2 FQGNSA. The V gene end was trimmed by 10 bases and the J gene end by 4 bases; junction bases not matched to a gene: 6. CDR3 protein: CAIRRGDYEQYF. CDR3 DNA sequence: TGTGCCATCCGGCGGGGGGATTACGAGCAGTACTTC.

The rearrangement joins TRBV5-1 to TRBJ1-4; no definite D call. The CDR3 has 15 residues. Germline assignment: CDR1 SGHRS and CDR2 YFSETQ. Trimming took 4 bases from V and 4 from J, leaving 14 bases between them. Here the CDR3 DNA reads TGCGCCAGCAGCCCATCGGCAGGCGATAATGAAAAACTGTTTTTT. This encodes CASSPSAGDNEKLFF.

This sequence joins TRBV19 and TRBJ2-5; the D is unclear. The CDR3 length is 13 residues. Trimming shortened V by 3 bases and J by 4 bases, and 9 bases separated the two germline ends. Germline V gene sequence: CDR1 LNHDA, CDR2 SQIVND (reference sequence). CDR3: CASSIEIRETQYF. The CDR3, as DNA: TGTGCCAGTAGTATTGAGATCCGAGAGACCCAGTACTTC.

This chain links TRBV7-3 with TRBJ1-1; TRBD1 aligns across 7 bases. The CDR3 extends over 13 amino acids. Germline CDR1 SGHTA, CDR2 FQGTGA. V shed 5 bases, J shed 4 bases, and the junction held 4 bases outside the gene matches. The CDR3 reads CASSADRATEAFF. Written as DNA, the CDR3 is TGTGCCAGCAGCGCCGACAGGGCCACTGAAGCTTTCTTT. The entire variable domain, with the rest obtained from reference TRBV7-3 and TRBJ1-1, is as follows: GAGVSQTPSNKVTEKGKYVELRCDPISGHTALYWYRQSLGQGPEFLIYFQGTGAADDSGLPNDRFFAVRPEGSVSTLKIQRTERGDSAVYLCASSADRATEAFFGQGTRLTVV.

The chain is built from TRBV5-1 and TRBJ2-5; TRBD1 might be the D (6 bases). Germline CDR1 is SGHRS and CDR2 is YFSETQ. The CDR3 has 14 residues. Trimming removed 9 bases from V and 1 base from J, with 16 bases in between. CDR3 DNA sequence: TGCGCCACCCCAGAAGGACAGCCCCAAGAGACCCAGTACTTC. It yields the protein CATPEGQPQETQYF.

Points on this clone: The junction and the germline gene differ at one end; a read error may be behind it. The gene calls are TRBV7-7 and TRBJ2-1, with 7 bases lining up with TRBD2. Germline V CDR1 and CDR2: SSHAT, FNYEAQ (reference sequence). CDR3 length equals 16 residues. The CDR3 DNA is TGTGCTAGCAGCTTAGGGGTTTGGGAGGGAATGGATGAGCAGTTCTTC. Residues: CASSLGVWEGMDEQFF.

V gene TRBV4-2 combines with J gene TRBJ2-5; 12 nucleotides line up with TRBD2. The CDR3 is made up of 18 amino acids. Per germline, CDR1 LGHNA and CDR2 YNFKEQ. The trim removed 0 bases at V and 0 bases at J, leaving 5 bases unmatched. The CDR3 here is CASSQELAGGPYQETQYF. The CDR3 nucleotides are TGTGCCAGCAGCCAAGAGCTAGCGGGGGGGCCGTACCAAGAGACCCAGTACTTC.